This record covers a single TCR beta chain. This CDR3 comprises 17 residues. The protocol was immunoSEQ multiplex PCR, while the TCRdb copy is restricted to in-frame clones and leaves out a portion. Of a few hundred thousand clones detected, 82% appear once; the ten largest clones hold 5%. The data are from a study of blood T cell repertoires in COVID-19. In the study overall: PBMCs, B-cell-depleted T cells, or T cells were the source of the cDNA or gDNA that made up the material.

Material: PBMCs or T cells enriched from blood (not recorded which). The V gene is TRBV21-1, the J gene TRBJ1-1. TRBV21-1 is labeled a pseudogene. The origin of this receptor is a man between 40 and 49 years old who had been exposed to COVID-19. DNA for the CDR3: TGTGCCAGCAGCGAGCGGGCCCCAGGAGCCCTGAACACTGAAGCTTTCTTT. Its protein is CASSERAPGALNTEAFF.